Here is one TCR beta chain with its context. The entry originates in a study of blood T cell repertoires in COVID-19. Study summary: Sites across the United States, Italy and Spain contributed samples from acute and convalescent COVID-19. In each case, the material was cDNA or gDNA derived from T cells, B-cell-depleted T cells, or PBMCs.

Trimming cost V 5 bases and J 7 bases, with 8 bases left between them. CDR1 and CDR2 (germline): SGHTA, FQGNSA. CDR3 length: 12 residues. Under the authors' procedure: By means of reference gene primer amplification, nucleated cell counts were estimated. Sequencing used immunoSEQ multiplex PCR; TCRdb keeps in-frame clones, though not all of them. The V and J calls and clone size were taken over from that table, and D and trimming were inferred from the DNA. The data hold roughly 26,000 clones, with around 93% observed a single time. V gene TRBV7-2 combines with J gene TRBJ2-2; D might be TRBD1 (5 bases). This TCR came from a human donor in a cohort sampled during active COVID-19. Material for sequencing was peripheral blood. The DNA for the CDR3 is TGTGCCAGCAGCGAAGGGGTCGGGGAGCTGTTTTTT. Protein sequence: CASSEGVGELFF.